This entry lists 4 T cell receptor beta chains sequenced from one sample in a study of T cell changes during pregnancy in multiple sclerosis. Repertoires were generated with immunoSEQ multiplex PCR, while TCRdb's copy carries only in-frame clones and drops some. The table records 25,000 to 30,000 clones, about 83% of them present only once. This sample comprised CD8+ T cells from peripheral blood mononuclear cells, obtained after pregnancy. The source of these receptors is a female donor with multiple sclerosis, enrolled in a pregnancy study.

The table lists this clone with a count of one. The chain recombines TRBV4-2 with TRBJ1-1; D perhaps matches TRBD1 (5 bases). Germline V gene data show CDR1 as LGHNA and CDR2 as YNFKEQ. The CDR3 covers 16 residues. V was shortened by 4 bases and J by 0 bases, with 15 bases between the two germline ends. Here the CDR3 DNA reads TGTGCCAGCAGCCCAGCTCGCGGGGGAGTGAACACTGAAGCTTTCTTT. Protein: CASSPARGGVNTEAFF.

This chain's CDR3 is CASSQDSEETQYF. CDR3 nucleotides: TGCGCCAGCAGCCAAGACAGCGAAGAGACCCAGTACTTC. This chain links TRBV4-3 with TRBJ2-5, with D uncertain. The CDR3 extends over 13 amino acids. CDR1 and CDR2 from the germline V gene are LGHNA and YSLEER. The V gene lost 0 bases and the J gene lost 3 bases, with 5 bases spanning the gap.

CDR3 in amino acids: CASSLAYRVIRSYEQYF. In nucleotides, the CDR3 is TGCGCCAGCAGCTTAGCCTACAGGGTAATCCGCTCCTACGAGCAGTACTTC. V gene TRBV5-1 combines with J gene TRBJ2-7; D might be TRBD1 (6 bases). This CDR3 spans 17 amino acids. The V gene lost 2 bases and the J gene lost 0 bases, with 18 bases spanning the gap. The germline gives CDR1 SGHRS, CDR2 YFSETQ.

The gene calls are TRBV4-3 and TRBJ1-1; a possible D gene is TRBD1 (5 bases). V was pared by 5 bases and J by 4 bases, with 17 bases between. Germline V gives CDR1 LGHNA, CDR2 YSLEER. The CDR3 is 15 amino acids. The CDR3 is CASSSPTAGGTEAFF. In nucleotides, the CDR3 is TGCGCCAGCAGCTCCCCCACGGCGGGGGGCACTGAAGCTTTCTTT.